The 3 T cell receptor beta chains below all came from one sample that was sequenced in a study of cytomegalovirus exposure and HLA in healthy donors. Primers for the PCR totalled 60 Vbeta and 13 Jbeta. The protocol was immunoSEQ multiplex PCR, while the TCRdb copy is restricted to in-frame clones and leaves out a portion. The top ten hold 2.5% to 3% of the sample, which has 150,000 to 200,000 clones, 65% to 80% seen once. The sample was PBMCs. The receptors shown here come from a woman in her fifties or sixties in good health and CMV-seropositive.

Only one count was recorded for this clone. Written as DNA, the CDR3 is TGCGCCAGCAGCCAAGATCTACAGGGGAATTCACCCCTCCACTTT. It yields the protein CASSQDLQGNSPLHF. The V gene is TRBV4-1, the J gene TRBJ1-6, with 7 bases identical to TRBD1. The trim removed 0 bases at V and 7 bases at J, leaving 3 bases unmatched. CDR3 length equals 15 residues. Germline V gene lookup returns CDR1 MGHRA and CDR2 YSYEKL.

The chain couples TRBV6-1 to TRBJ2-1; possible D gene TRBD2, 5 bases. CDR1 MNHNS and CDR2 SASEGT come from the germline V gene. The CDR3 is 15 residues long. Deletions cut 2 bases from V and 5 bases from J, with 13 bases between. CDR3 residues: CASSESGKPNNEQFF. CDR3 nucleotide sequence: TGTGCCAGCAGTGAAAGCGGAAAACCCAACAATGAGCAGTTCTTC.

The V call is TRBV6-5, the J call TRBJ2-7; the D gene is possibly TRBD2 (6 bases). This CDR3 is built from 15 residues. The V gene lost 6 bases and the J gene lost 5 bases, with 20 bases spanning the gap. Germline lookup yields CDR1 MNHEY and CDR2 SVGAGI. CDR3 coding DNA: TGTGCCAGCAGCAACGGGCGGGACGGTGGGAACGAGCAGTACTTC. It translates to CASSNGRDGGNEQYF.